This T cell receptor (beta chain) came from a study of T cell repertoires in cytomegalovirus infection. About the study: CMV epitopes used comprised recently identified HLA-C-restricted ones and well-studied HLA-B-restricted ones. Indications came from public TCR beta signatures; they pointed to CMV infection and to a matching HLA type. Study-wide results and limits: Adding up the frequency of public TCR beta families identified people who carried CMV plus the relevant HLA. HLA-C-restricted CMV clonotypes gave the most frequent clonotype in two of eight donors.

For this clonotype: Its antigen is not known.

CDR1 and CDR2 from the germline V gene are MGHRA and YSYEKL. The CDR3 is made up of 15 amino acids. V dropped 1 base and J dropped 6; count of bases not matched to a gene: 2. TCRdb reprocessed the reads via MiXCR and lists one record per CDR3 protein. The sample includes some 940,000 distinct CDR3 sequences, more than 25% of them seen just once. This clonotype was sampled from a human donor in good health (CMV status not recorded). Some clones in this sample may be carry-over from other donors' samples. The chain employs TRBV4-1 and TRBJ2-1; 11 nucleotides agree with TRBD2. Sequenced here: cultured CD8+ T cells from PBMCs, sampled from culture after CMV antigen stimulation. The CDR3, as DNA: TGCGCCAGCAGCCAAGTAGCGGGGGGGATCAATGAGCAGTTCTTC. This translates into CASSQVAGGINEQFF.